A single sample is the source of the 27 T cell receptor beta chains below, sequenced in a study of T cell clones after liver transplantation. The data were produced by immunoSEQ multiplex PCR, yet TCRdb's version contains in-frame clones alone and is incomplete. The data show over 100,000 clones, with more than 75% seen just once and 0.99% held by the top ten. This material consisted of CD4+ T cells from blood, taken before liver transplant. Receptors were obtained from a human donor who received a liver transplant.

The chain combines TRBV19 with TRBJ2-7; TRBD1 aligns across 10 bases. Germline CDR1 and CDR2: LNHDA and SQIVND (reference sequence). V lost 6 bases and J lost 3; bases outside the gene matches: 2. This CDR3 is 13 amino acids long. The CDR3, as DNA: TGTGCCAGTAGAGGGACAGGGGTCTACGAGCAGTACTTC. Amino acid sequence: CASRGTGVYEQYF.

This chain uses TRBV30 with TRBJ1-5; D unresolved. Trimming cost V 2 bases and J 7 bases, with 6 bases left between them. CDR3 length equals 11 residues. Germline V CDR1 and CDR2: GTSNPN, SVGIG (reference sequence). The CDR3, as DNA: TGTGCCTGGAGTTCGGGGCAGCCCCAGCATTTT. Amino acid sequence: CAWSSGQPQHF.

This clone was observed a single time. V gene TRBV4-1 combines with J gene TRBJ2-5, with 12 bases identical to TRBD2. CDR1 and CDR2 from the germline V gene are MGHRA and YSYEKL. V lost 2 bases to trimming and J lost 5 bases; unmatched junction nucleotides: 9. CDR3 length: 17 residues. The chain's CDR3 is CASSQLPSGRVGETQYF. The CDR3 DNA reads TGCGCCAGCAGCCAACTTCCTAGCGGGAGGGTTGGGGAGACCCAGTACTTC.

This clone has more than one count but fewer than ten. Written as DNA, the CDR3 is TGTGCCAGCAGCCAGGGGTCCGACTATGGCTACACCTTC. Its protein product is CASSQGSDYGYTF. The chain carries TRBV6-5 and TRBJ1-2; maybe TRBD1 (6 bases). The length of the CDR3 is 13 residues. Trimming stripped 6 bases from V and 3 bases from J, with 11 bases between. The germline V gene encodes CDR1 MNHEY and CDR2 SVGAGI.

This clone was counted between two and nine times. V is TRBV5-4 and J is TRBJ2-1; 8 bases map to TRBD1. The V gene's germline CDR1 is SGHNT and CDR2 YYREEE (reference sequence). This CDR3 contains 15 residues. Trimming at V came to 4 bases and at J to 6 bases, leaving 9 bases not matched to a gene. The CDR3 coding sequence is TGTGCCAGCAGCCTCCCGACAGGGGCTTCCAATGAGCAGTTCTTC. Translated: CASSLPTGASNEQFF. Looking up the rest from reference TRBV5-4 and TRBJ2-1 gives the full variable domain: ETGVTQSPTHLIKTRGQQVTLRCSSQSGHNTVSWYQQALGQGPQFIFQYYREEENGRGNFPPRFSGLQFPNYSSELNVNALELDDSALYLCASSLPTGASNEQFFGPGTRLTVL.

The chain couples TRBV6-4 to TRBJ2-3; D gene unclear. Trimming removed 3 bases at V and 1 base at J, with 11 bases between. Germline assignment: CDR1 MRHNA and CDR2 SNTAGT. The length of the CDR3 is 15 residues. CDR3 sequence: CASSDLGSGTDTQYF. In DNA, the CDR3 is TGTGCCAGCAGTGATCTCGGATCGGGCACAGATACGCAGTATTTT.

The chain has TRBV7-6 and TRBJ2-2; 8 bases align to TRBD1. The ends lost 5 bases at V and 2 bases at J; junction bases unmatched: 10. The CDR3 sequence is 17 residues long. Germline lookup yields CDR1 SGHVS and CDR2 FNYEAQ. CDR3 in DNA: TGTGCCAGCAGCCCACAGACAGGGGTCGGAAACACCGGGGAGCTGTTTTTT. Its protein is CASSPQTGVGNTGELFF.

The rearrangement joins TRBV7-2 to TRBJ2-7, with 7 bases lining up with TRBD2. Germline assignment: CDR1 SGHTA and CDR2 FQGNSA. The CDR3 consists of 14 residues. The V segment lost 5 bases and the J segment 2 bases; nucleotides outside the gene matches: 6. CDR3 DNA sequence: TGTGCCAGCAGCCCTAGCGGAGTGGCCTACGAGCAGTACTTC. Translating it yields CASSPSGVAYEQYF.

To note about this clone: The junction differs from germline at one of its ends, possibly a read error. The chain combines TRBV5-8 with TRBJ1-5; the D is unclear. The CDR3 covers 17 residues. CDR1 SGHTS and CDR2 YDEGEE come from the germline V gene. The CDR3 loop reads CASSQVPGRNSNQPQHF. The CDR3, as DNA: TGCGCCAGCAGCCAGGTCCCAGGAAGGAATAGCAATCAGCCCCAGCATTTT. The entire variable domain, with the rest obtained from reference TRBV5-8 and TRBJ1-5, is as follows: EAGVTQSPTHLIKTRGQQATLRCSPISGHTSVYWYQQALGLGLQFLLWYDEGEERNRGNFPPRFSGRQFPNYSSELNVNALELEDSALYLCASSQVPGRNSNQPQHFGDGTRLSIL.

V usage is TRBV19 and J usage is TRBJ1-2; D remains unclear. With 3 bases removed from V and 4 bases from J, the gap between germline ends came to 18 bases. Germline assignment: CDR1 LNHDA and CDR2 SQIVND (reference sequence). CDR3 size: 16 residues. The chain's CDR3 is CASSMVKTHRGYGYTF. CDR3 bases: TGTGCCAGTAGTATGGTTAAAACACACAGAGGCTATGGCTACACCTTC.

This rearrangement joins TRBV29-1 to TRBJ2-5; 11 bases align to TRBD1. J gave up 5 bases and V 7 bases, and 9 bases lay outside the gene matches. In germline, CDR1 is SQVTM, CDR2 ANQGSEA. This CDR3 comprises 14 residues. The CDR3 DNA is TGCAGCGGGACCGGGACAGGGGGAGGCGAGACCCAGTACTTC. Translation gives CSGTGTGGGETQYF.

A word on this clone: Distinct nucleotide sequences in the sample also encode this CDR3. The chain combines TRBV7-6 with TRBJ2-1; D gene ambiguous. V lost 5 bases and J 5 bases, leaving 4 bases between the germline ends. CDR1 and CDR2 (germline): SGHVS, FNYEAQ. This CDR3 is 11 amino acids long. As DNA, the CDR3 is TGTGCCAGCAGCCTTAACAATGAGCAGTTCTTC. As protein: CASSLNNEQFF.

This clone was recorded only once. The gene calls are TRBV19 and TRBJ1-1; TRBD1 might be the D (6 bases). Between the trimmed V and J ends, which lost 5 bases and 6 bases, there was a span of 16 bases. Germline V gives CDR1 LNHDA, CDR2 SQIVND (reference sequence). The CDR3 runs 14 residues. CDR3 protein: CASSEVGGKAEAFF. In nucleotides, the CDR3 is TGTGCCAGTAGTGAGGTGGGGGGCAAGGCTGAAGCTTTCTTT.

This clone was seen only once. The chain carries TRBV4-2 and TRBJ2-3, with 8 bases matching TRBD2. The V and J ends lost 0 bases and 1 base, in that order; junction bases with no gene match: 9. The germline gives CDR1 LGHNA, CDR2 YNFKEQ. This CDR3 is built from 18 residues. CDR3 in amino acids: CASSQDFKRGTRTDTQYF. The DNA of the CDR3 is TGTGCCAGCAGCCAAGATTTCAAGCGGGGGACCCGCACAGATACGCAGTATTTT.

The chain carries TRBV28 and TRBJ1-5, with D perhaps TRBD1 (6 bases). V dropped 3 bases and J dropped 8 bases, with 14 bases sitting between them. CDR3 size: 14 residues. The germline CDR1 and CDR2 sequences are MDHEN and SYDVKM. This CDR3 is CASSLLGQNKPQHF. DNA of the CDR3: TGTGCCAGCAGTTTGCTCGGACAGAACAAGCCCCAGCATTTT.

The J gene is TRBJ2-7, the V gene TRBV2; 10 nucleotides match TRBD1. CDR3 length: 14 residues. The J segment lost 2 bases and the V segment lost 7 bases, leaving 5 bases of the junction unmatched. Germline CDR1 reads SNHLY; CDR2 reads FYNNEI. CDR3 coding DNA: TGTGCCAGCACCGGGACAGGGGTCGCCTACGAGCAGTACTTC. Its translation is CASTGTGVAYEQYF.

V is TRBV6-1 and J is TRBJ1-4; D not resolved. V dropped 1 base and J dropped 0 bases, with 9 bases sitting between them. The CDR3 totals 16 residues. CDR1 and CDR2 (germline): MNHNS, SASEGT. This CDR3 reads CASSEEAATTNEKLFF. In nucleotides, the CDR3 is TGTGCCAGCAGTGAAGAGGCAGCTACAACTAATGAAAAACTGTTTTTT.

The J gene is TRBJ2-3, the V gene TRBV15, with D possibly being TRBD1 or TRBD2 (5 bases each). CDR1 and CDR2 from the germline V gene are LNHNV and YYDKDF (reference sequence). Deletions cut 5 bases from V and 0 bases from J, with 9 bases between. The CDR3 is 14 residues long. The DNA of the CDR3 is TGTGCCACCAGCTTCGGGACGAGCACAGATACGCAGTATTTT. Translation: CATSFGTSTDTQYF.

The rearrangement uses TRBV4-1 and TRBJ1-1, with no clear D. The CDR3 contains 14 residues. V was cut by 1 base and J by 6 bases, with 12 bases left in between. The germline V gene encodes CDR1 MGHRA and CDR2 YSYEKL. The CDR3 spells CASSQVRGRAEAFF. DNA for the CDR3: TGCGCCAGCAGCCAAGTGCGAGGTCGCGCTGAAGCTTTCTTT.

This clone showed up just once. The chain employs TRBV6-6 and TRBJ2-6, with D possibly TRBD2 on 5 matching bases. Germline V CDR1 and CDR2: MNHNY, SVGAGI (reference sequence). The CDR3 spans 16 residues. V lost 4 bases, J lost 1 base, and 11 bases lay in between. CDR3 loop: CASSSPTTSGANVLTF. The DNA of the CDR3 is TGTGCCAGCAGTTCCCCGACTACATCTGGGGCCAACGTCCTGACTTTC.

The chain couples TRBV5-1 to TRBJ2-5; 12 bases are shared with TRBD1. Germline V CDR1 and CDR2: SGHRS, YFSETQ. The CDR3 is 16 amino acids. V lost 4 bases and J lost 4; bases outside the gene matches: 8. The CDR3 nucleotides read TGCGCCAGCAGCCTGGGGACAGGGGGCTATCGAGAGACCCAGTACTTC. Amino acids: CASSLGTGGYRETQYF.

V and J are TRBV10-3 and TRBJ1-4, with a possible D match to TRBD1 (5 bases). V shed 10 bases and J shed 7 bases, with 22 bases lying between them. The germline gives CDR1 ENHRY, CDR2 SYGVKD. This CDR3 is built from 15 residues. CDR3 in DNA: TGTGCCACGGCCGGGGCCAATACCCCGAGTGAAAAACTGTTTTTT. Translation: CATAGANTPSEKLFF.

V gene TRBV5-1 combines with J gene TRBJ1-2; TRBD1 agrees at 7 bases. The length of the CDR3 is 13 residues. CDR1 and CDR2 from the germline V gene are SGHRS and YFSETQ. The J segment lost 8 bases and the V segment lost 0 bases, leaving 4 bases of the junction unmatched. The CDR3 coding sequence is TGCGCCAGCAGCTTGGAGGGGGCGGACGGCTACACCTTC. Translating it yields CASSLEGADGYTF.

The CDR3 DNA sequence: TGTGCCAGCAGCTTAGGAACCTACGAGCAGTACTTC. Translating it yields CASSLGTYEQYF. The chain joins TRBV11-2 to TRBJ2-7; D unclear. This CDR3 has 12 amino acids. Deletions cut 1 base from V and 2 bases from J, with 3 bases between. Germline loops: CDR1 SGHAT, CDR2 FQNNGV.

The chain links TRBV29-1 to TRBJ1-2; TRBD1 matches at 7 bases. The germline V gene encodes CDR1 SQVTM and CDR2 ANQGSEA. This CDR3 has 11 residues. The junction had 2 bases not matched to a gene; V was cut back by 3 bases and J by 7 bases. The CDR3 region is CSVDRGVGYTF. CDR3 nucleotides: TGCAGCGTTGACAGGGGGGTTGGCTACACCTTC.

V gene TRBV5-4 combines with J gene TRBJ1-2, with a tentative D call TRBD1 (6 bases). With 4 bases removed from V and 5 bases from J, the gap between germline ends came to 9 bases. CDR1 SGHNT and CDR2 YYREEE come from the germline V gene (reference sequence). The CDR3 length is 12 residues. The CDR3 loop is CASSPGTYGYTF. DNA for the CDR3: TGTGCCAGCAGCCCCGGGACATATGGCTACACCTTC.

CDR3 region: CASGTGADTIYF. CDR3 nucleotide sequence: TGTGCCAGCGGTACAGGGGCTGACACCATATATTTT. This chain connects TRBV18 to TRBJ1-3, with 7 bases matching TRBD1. With V trimmed by 8 bases and J by 8 bases, 6 bases remained unmatched. In germline, CDR1 is KGHSH, CDR2 LQKENI. The CDR3 runs 12 residues.